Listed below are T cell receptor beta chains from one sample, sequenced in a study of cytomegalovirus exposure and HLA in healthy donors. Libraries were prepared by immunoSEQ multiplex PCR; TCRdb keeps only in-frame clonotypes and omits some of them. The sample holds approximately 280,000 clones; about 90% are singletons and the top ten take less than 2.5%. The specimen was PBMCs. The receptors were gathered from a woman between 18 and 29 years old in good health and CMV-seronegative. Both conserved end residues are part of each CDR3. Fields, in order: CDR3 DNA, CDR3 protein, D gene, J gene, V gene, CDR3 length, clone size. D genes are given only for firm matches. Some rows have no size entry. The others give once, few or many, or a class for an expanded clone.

TGTGCCAGCAGCTCTTACGGGACTAGCGGGGCCTACAATGAGCAGTTCTTC CASSSYGTSGAYNEQFF TRBD2 TRBJ2-1 TRBV11-2 17 -
TGTGCCATCAGTTCTAGCCGGGACAGAGCGAACACCGGGGAGCTGTTTTTT CAISSSRDRANTGELFF TRBD1 TRBJ2-2 TRBV10-3 17 -
TGTGCCAGCAGTTACGAGGGGGCCTCGACTGAAGCTTTCTTT CASSYEGASTEAFF TRBD1 TRBJ1-1 TRBV6-6 14 -
TGTGCCAGCAGCGATCGGACAGGGTACTCCTACGAGCAGTACTTC CASSDRTGYSYEQYF TRBD1 TRBJ2-7 TRBV11-2 15 -
TGTGCCAGAAGCCCGGGGGTCCGGACTGAAGCTTTCTTT CARSPGVRTEAFF - TRBJ1-1 TRBV5-3 13 -
TGTGCCAGCAGCGTAGCTCTAGGACAGGGGACCCAAGAGACCCAGTACTTC CASSVALGQGTQETQYF TRBD1 TRBJ2-5 TRBV9 17 -
TGTGCCAGCAGCTTGACGGGTGCAGGAAACACCATATATTTT CASSLTGAGNTIYF - TRBJ1-3 TRBV5-6 14 -
TGTGCCAGCAGCCTACGGGACAGCACCATATATTTT CASSLRDSTIYF TRBD1 TRBJ1-3 TRBV11-2 12 -
TGTGCCAGCAGTTACTCGAATAGCGGGGGCTCTTACGAGCAGTACTTC CASSYSNSGGSYEQYF TRBD2 TRBJ2-7 TRBV6-6 16 -
TGTGCCAGCAGCGTAGCGAGTTCACCCCTCCACTTT CASSVASSPLHF - TRBJ1-6 TRBV9 12 once
TGTGCCAGCAGTTTCTCCGTGGACAGGCGGGGCGGGGAGCTGTTTTTT CASSFSVDRRGGELFF - TRBJ2-2 TRBV27 16 -
TGTGCCAGCTCACCCTACCAAGGGGGGGGACAAGAGACCCAGTACTTC CASSPYQGGGQETQYF - TRBJ2-5 TRBV18 16 -
TGTGCCAGCAGCCAGGACAGGGGCAATCAGCCCCAGCATTTT CASSQDRGNQPQHF TRBD1 TRBJ1-5 TRBV5-6 14 -
TGTGCTAGCAGCTTATCGTTGGTAGCGGGGGTAACCGGGGAGCTGTTTTTT CASSLSLVAGVTGELFF TRBD2 TRBJ2-2 TRBV7-7 17 -
TGCGCCAGCAGCTTGGACGGGGGGGCCTTGAACACCGGGGAGCTGTTTTTT CASSLDGGALNTGELFF TRBD2 TRBJ2-2 TRBV5-1 17 -
TGCAGCGTTGAGGAATGGGGCAGCTACGAGCAGTACTTC CSVEEWGSYEQYF - TRBJ2-7 TRBV29-1 13 -
TGTGCCAGTAGAGTACAGGGGGCGCTTAATGAGCAGTTCTTC CASRVQGALNEQFF TRBD1 TRBJ2-1 TRBV19 14 -
TGTGCCAGCAGCGTAGAGCCGGGCTACGAGCAGTACTTC CASSVEPGYEQYF - TRBJ2-7 TRBV9 13 -
TGTGCCAGCAGTTTTAAGGACAGGTCCCTCGAGGCGAACACCGGGGAGCTGTTTTTT CASSFKDRSLEANTGELFF TRBD1 TRBJ2-2 TRBV27 19 -
TGCGCCAGCAGCCAAGATGGGGCAGGGGGCGGGGTAGATACGCAGTATTTT CASSQDGAGGGVDTQYF TRBD1 TRBJ2-3 TRBV4-1 17 once
TGTTCCAGCAGCTTAGCGACAGCCACTGAAGCTTTCTTT CSSSLATATEAFF - TRBJ1-1 TRBV7-9 13 -